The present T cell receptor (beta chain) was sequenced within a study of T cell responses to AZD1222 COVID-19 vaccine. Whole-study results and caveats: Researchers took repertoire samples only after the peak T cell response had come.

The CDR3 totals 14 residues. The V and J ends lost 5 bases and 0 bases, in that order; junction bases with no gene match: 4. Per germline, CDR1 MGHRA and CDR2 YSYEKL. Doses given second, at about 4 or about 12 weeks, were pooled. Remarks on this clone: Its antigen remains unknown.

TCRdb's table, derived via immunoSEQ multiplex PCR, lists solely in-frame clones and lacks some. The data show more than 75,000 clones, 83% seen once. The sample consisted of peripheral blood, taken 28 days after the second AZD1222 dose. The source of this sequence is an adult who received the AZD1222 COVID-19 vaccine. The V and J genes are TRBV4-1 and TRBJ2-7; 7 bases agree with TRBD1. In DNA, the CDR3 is TGCGCCAGCAGCGAAACAGGGGACTCCTACGAGCAGTACTTC. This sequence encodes CASSETGDSYEQYF.